This T cell receptor beta chain was documented in a study of cytomegalovirus exposure and HLA in healthy donors. In the study overall: It was reported in a later analysis that the 120 or so validation repertoires used the same platform as the 500 to 700 first-cohort repertoires. Whole-study results and caveats: A classifier reportedly called cytomegalovirus status with high sensitivity and specificity. The authors listed about 170 TCR beta chains as cytomegalovirus-associated. In vitro checks showed that a few CMV-associated chains really do target CMV antigens.

Some clones are missing from TCRdb's copy, which holds only in-frame ones; the method was immunoSEQ multiplex PCR. The table shows about 50,000 clones, with just over 90% occurring only once. The V end lost 0 bases, the J end lost 6 bases, and 20 bases lay between the germline ends. CDR1 and CDR2 (germline): SGHAT, FQNNGV. The CDR3 sequence is 17 residues long. Turning to this clone: Its specificity is unknown.

The gene calls are TRBV11-2 and TRBJ1-2; unclear D gene. The sequencing sample was made of PBMCs. This TCR derives from a woman under 30 in good health and CMV-seropositive. The DNA of the CDR3 is TGTGCCAGCAGCTTAGATCGAGAGGCATCTTCGTCGGATGGCTACACCTTC. This codes for CASSLDREASSSDGYTF.